A single sample gave rise to the 23 T cell receptor beta chains below, sequenced in a study of technical replicates of blood from a handful of donors (dated by TCRdb to 2017 to 2019). Library method: the immunoSEQ multiplex PCR assay. This immuneACCESS table, as held by TCRdb, lists in-frame sequences with V and J called but not all clones. Of the missing ones, under half trace to an unresolved V gene in checked studies; the others have no known cause. The sample table records more than 65,000 clones; approximately 88% of these occur just once. The ten top clones hold about 4.6% of the sample. Sample: PBMCs. These receptors were collected from a human donor in good health. Some clones in this sample may be carry-over from other donors' samples.

This chain connects TRBV10-3 to TRBJ2-1; 12 positions agree with TRBD2. V shed 1 base and J 2 bases; nucleotides not matched to a gene: 6. CDR1 is ENHRY, CDR2 SYGVKD, per germline. The CDR3 loop spans 18 amino acids. This chain's CDR3 is CAISELSSGRGAYNEQFF. The CDR3 nucleotides read TGTGCCATCAGTGAGTTGTCTAGCGGGAGGGGGGCCTACAATGAGCAGTTCTTC.

This chain joins TRBV20-1 and TRBJ2-3, with unresolved D. With 0 bases removed from V and 6 bases from J, the gap between germline ends came to 4 bases. Germline V gene lookup returns CDR1 DFQATT and CDR2 SNEGSKA (reference sequence). The CDR3 totals 11 residues. The CDR3: CSARERDTQYF. The CDR3 coding sequence is TGCAGTGCTAGAGAGAGGGATACGCAGTATTTT.

The rearrangement joins TRBV7-9 to TRBJ2-7; TRBD2 matches at 11 bases. The germline V gene has CDR1 SEHNR and CDR2 FQNEAQ (reference sequence). The CDR3 runs to 13 residues. Losses at the gene ends were 5 bases for V and 6 bases for J; bases not matched to a gene: 3. CDR3 residues: CASSPSGRPEQYF. The CDR3, as DNA: TGTGCCAGCAGCCCTAGCGGGAGGCCCGAGCAGTACTTC.

The rearrangement links TRBV10-3 to TRBJ1-2; 7 bases are a match to TRBD1. This CDR3 comprises 14 residues. V dropped 6 bases and J dropped 6; count of bases not matched to a gene: 10. Germline CDR1 ENHRY, CDR2 SYGVKD. In DNA form, the CDR3 reads TGTGCCATCAGCTTGACAGGGAGCGACGATGGCTACACCTTC. As protein: CAISLTGSDDGYTF.

The chain is built from TRBV9 and TRBJ2-6; TRBD1 matches 7 bases. CDR3 length: 15 amino acids. V shed 0 bases and J 8 bases; nucleotides not matched to a gene: 5. The V gene's germline CDR1 is SGDLS and CDR2 YYNGEE. CDR3 amino acids: CASSVGGGNTNVLTF. The CDR3 DNA is TGTGCCAGCAGCGTAGGAGGGGGCAACACCAACGTCCTGACTTTC.

This clone occurred a few times. This sequence joins TRBV5-6 and TRBJ1-2; 7 bases match TRBD1. The CDR3 totals 14 residues. The V gene's germline CDR1 is SGHDT and CDR2 YYEEEE. V lost 0 bases, J lost 7 bases, and 6 bases stayed unmatched. The CDR3 DNA reads TGTGCCAGCAGCTTGGCAGGGGGGAGCTCTGGCTACACCTTC. Its translation is CASSLAGGSSGYTF.

The V and J genes are TRBV7-9 and TRBJ2-1; 7 bases are shared with TRBD2. With V trimmed by 6 bases and J by 1 base, 6 bases remained unmatched. The CDR3 is made up of 15 amino acids. Germline V gene sequence: CDR1 SEHNR, CDR2 FQNEAQ (reference sequence). Here the CDR3 DNA reads TGTGCCAGCAGGTCAATCGGGGGGTCCTACAATGAGCAGTTCTTC. Encoded protein: CASRSIGGSYNEQFF.

The rearrangement links TRBV7-8 to TRBJ2-5; the D is unclear. Germline V lookup: CDR1 SGHVS, CDR2 FQNEAQ. V was trimmed by 0 bases and J by 1 base, leaving 15 bases between them. The CDR3 covers 17 residues. CDR3 residues: CASSLALSTSLQETQYF. The CDR3 coding sequence is TGTGCCAGCAGCTTAGCGTTGTCTACCTCTCTCCAAGAGACCCAGTACTTC.

The chain couples TRBV19 to TRBJ1-2; tentatively, D is TRBD1 (6 bases). Deletions cut 7 bases from V and 7 bases from J, with 16 bases between. Germline CDR1 is LNHDA and CDR2 is SQIVND (reference sequence). The CDR3 extends over 13 amino acids. The CDR3 bases are TGTGCCAGTACTCCCAGGGGAAACCGTGGCTACACCTTC. This codes for CASTPRGNRGYTF. Full variable domain (missing parts from reference TRBV19 and TRBJ1-2): DGGITQSPKYLFRKEGQNVTLSCEQNLNHDAMYWYRQDPGQGLRLIYYSQIVNDFQKGDIAEGYSVSREKKESFPLTVTSAQKNPTAFYLCASTPRGNRGYTFGSGTRLTVV.

This chain uses TRBV30 with TRBJ1-1; the D gene is possibly TRBD1 (6 bases). V lost 1 base to trimming and J lost 4 bases, with 10 bases between them. The CDR3 covers 13 residues. In germline, CDR1 is GTSNPN, CDR2 SVGIG (reference sequence). The CDR3 DNA reads TGTGCCTGGAGTGCAGGGGAGGGCACTGAAGCTTTCTTT. Its translation: CAWSAGEGTEAFF. The variable domain in full, completed from reference TRBV30 and TRBJ1-1, reads SQTIHQWPATLVQPVGSPLSLECTVEGTSNPNLYWYRQAAGRGLQLLFYSVGIGQISSEVPQNLSASRPQDRQFILSSKKLLLSDSGFYLCAWSAGEGTEAFFGQGTRLTVV.

This sequence joins TRBV4-2 and TRBJ1-4; the D gene is possibly TRBD1 (5 bases). V lost 2 bases and J 1 base, leaving 11 bases between the germline ends. Germline V CDR1 and CDR2: LGHNA, YNFKEQ. This CDR3 region has 16 residues. CDR3 residues: CASSQKGAGTNEKLFF. The CDR3 DNA sequence: TGTGCCAGCAGCCAAAAAGGGGCTGGAACTAATGAAAAACTGTTTTTT.

J is TRBJ2-1 and V is TRBV4-3, with a possible D match to TRBD1 (5 bases). Per the germline V gene, CDR1 is LGHNA and CDR2 is YSLEER. Trimming pared 4 bases from V and 4 bases from J, leaving 14 bases between. The CDR3 is 15 amino acids. The CDR3: CASSLEAREYNEQFF. The CDR3 bases are TGCGCCAGCAGCCTCGAGGCCAGGGAATACAATGAGCAGTTCTTC.

This clone appeared a few times. The chain uses TRBV7-2 and TRBJ2-6, with no clear D. The V gene's germline CDR1 is SGHTA and CDR2 FQGNSA. This CDR3 is 16 amino acids long. The V gene lost 2 bases and the J gene lost 0 bases, with 8 bases spanning the gap. The CDR3 loop is CASSLNQVSGANVLTF. The CDR3 bases are TGTGCCAGCAGCTTAAATCAGGTCTCTGGGGCCAACGTCCTGACTTTC. Together with reference TRBV7-2 and TRBJ2-6, the CDR3 gives the full variable domain: GAGVSQSPSNKVTEKGKDVELRCDPISGHTALYWYRQSLGQGLEFLIYFQGNSAPDKSGLPSDRFSAERTGGSVSTLTIQRTQQEDSAVYLCASSLNQVSGANVLTFGAGSRLTVL.

The chain combines TRBV2 with TRBJ2-4; 8 nucleotides align to TRBD2. This CDR3 has 16 residues. CDR1 is SNHLY, CDR2 FYNNEI, per germline. Unmatched junction bases numbered 6, after V lost 5 bases and J lost 0 bases. The CDR3 nucleotides are TGTGCCAGCAGTCGTACTAGCGGACTAGCCAAAAACATTCAGTACTTC. Protein sequence: CASSRTSGLAKNIQYF.

The chain couples TRBV13 to TRBJ1-4; possible D gene TRBD1, 6 bases. There are 14 residues in the CDR3. In germline, CDR1 is PRHDT, CDR2 FYEKMQ (reference sequence). The V gene lost 4 bases and the J gene lost 10 bases, with 16 bases spanning the gap. CDR3 in amino acids: CASSSRTASGKLFF. The CDR3 DNA follows: TGTGCCAGCAGCTCCCGGACAGCCTCTGGAAAACTGTTTTTT.

This sequence joins TRBV7-9 and TRBJ1-3; TRBD1 agrees at 8 bases. V lost 5 bases and J lost 0; bases outside the gene matches: 12. The germline V gene has CDR1 SEHNR and CDR2 FQNEAQ (reference sequence). The CDR3 is made up of 18 amino acids. The CDR3 reads CASSRDRNYGTSGNTIYF. In DNA form, the CDR3 reads TGTGCCAGCAGCCGGGACAGGAACTATGGTACCTCTGGAAACACCATATATTTT.

This chain uses TRBV7-2 with TRBJ1-2; perhaps TRBD1 as D (6 bases). Germline CDR1 and CDR2: SGHTA and FQGNSA. With 2 bases removed from V and 2 bases from J, the gap between germline ends came to 9 bases. The CDR3 is made up of 14 amino acids. The CDR3 spells CASSLYQGNYGYTF. CDR3 nucleotides: TGTGCCAGCAGCTTATATCAGGGGAACTATGGCTACACCTTC.

The gene calls are TRBV18 and TRBJ1-5, with 10 bases that match TRBD1. The J segment lost 8 bases and the V segment lost 3 bases, leaving 10 bases of the junction unmatched. Looked up from germline, CDR1 is KGHSH and CDR2 is LQKENI. This CDR3 is built from 16 residues. The CDR3 spells CASSPSTGGWEKPQHF. The CDR3 DNA reads as TGTGCCAGCTCACCTTCGACAGGGGGCTGGGAGAAGCCCCAGCATTTT.

V is TRBV4-2 and J is TRBJ1-4, with a possible D match to TRBD1 (6 bases). Germline values: CDR1 LGHNA, CDR2 YNFKEQ. This CDR3 is 18 amino acids long. Trimming removed 0 bases at V and 8 bases at J, with 22 bases between. This chain's CDR3 is CASSQDYGNVGHQEKLFF. The CDR3 nucleotides are TGTGCCAGCAGCCAAGATTACGGCAATGTGGGACACCAAGAAAAACTGTTTTTT.

The V gene is TRBV6-4, the J gene TRBJ1-6; D is unresolved. The V end lost 8 bases, the J end lost 6 bases, and 11 bases lay between the germline ends. The germline V gene has CDR1 MRHNA and CDR2 SNTAGT. The CDR3 consists of 13 residues. The CDR3 sequence: CASGREANSPLHF. CDR3 sequence (DNA): TGTGCCAGCGGCCGGGAAGCTAATTCACCCCTCCACTTT.

This clone was seen only once. The chain joins TRBV30 to TRBJ2-2; TRBD2 is a possible D gene (7 bases). V lost 8 bases to trimming and J lost 1 base, with 14 bases between them. Looked up from germline, CDR1 is GTSNPN and CDR2 is SVGIG (reference sequence). The CDR3 contains 14 residues. CDR3 DNA: TGTGCCGGGGGGGCGAGCAGGAACACCGGGGAGCTGTTTTTT. It is translated as CAGGASRNTGELFF.

The chain has TRBV11-2 and TRBJ2-2; D perhaps matches TRBD1 (6 bases). The CDR3 spans 13 residues. V lost 8 bases, J lost 7 bases, and 14 bases lay in between. Germline V gene sequence: CDR1 SGHAT, CDR2 FQNNGV. The CDR3 protein is CASGKGVIGELFF. As DNA, the CDR3 is TGTGCCAGCGGGAAGGGGGTTATCGGGGAGCTGTTTTTT. Drawing the rest from reference TRBV11-2 and TRBJ2-2, the complete variable domain is EAGVAQSPRYKIIEKRQSVAFWCNPISGHATLYWYQQILGQGPKLLIQFQNNGVVDDSQLPKDRFSAERLKGVDSTLKIQPAKLEDSAVYLCASGKGVIGELFFGEGSRLTVL.

The chain recombines TRBV15 with TRBJ2-1; 9 bases align to TRBD1. The CDR3 sequence is 16 residues long. Germline V gene lookup returns CDR1 LNHNV and CDR2 YYDKDF (reference sequence). V lost 1 base to trimming and J lost 6 bases; unmatched junction nucleotides: 7. The DNA for the CDR3 is TGTGCCACCAGCAGAGCCACACCGGGACAGGGCAATGAGCAGTTCTTC. Translating it yields CATSRATPGQGNEQFF.